This T cell receptor beta chain was sequenced in a study of CD8 T cells in Susac syndrome. Trimming at V came to 3 bases and at J to 7 bases, leaving 0 bases not matched to a gene. Per germline, CDR1 SNHLY and CDR2 FYNNEI. The CDR3 has 12 residues. Random hexamers were used to reverse transcribe an amount of about 0.45 to 1 ug RNA. TCR beta CDR3 was amplified by immunoSEQ multiplex PCR. This amplification extended across 54 Vbeta and 13 Jbeta segments. One entry per CDR3 protein, called by TCRdb with MiXCR from the immunoSEQ multiplex PCR reads. This table has under 200,000 distinct CDR3 sequences, 85% to 95% appearing once. High-throughput TCR beta sequencing covered peripheral CD8+ and CD4+ T cells. The multiple sclerosis controls consisted of treatment-naive patients with relapsing-remitting disease, either stable or active. Negative magnetic isolation gave CD8+ and CD4+ cells; FACS enriched CD8+ TEMRA.

The sequence was obtained from a human donor with multiple sclerosis. The specimen was CD8+ T cells from PBMCs. V usage is TRBV2 and J usage is TRBJ2-1; the match to TRBD2 covers 7 bases. CDR3 region: CASSERENEQFF. CDR3 nucleotides: TGTGCCAGCAGTGAGCGGGAGAATGAGCAGTTCTTC.